In its sample, the clone carrying this TCR beta chain was seen once. As yet, its antigen is unknown. Here immunoSEQ multiplex PCR was the method, and the copy in TCRdb shows in-frame clones only, minus some. The sample records about 160,000 clones, 95% to 97% being singletons. This record comes from a study of cytomegalovirus exposure and HLA in healthy donors. Overall study results and limits: Most TCR sequences were uncommon, yet certain public TCRs appeared in many donors.

The CDR3 contains 15 residues. From germline, CDR1 is LNHNV and CDR2 YYDKDF (reference sequence). Trimming pared 0 bases from V and 4 bases from J, leaving 10 bases between. While the first cohort had 600 to 750 subjects, the donors belonged to the separate validation cohort of roughly 130 subjects. This TCR came from a woman under 30 in good health and CMV-seronegative. Sequences were obtained from PBMCs. This chain uses TRBV15 with TRBJ1-3; no reliable D call. This CDR3 reads CATSRDQVGGNTIYF. The CDR3 coding sequence is TGTGCCACCAGCAGAGACCAGGTCGGCGGAAACACCATATATTTT.